This TCR beta chain was identified during a study of naive and memory T cell subsets. Broader study findings: Naive repertoires, especially CD8, held a few larger clonotypes, possibly memory cells re-expressing CD45RA.

Alpha and beta libraries were amplified separately from the second PCR onward. The ends were cut back, 6 bases at V and 8 bases at J, with 20 bases in the middle. The CDR3 is made up of 14 amino acids. Germline V lookup: CDR1 DFQATT, CDR2 SNEGSKA (reference sequence). The beta constant-region primer was an equimolar mix of two oligonucleotides covering TRBC1 and TRBC2. A 12-nucleotide UMI and the SP2 primer were added to the cDNA 3' end by oligonucleotide ligation. TCRdb ran MiXCR on the UMI-ligation and nested PCR reads and lists one entry per CDR3 protein. The table records approximately 140,000 distinct CDR3 sequences, 17% of them present only once. This clonotype was seen repeatedly, ten times or more. Its antigen is currently unknown.

The source material was naive CD4+ T cells from blood. The origin of this receptor is a human donor in good health. This chain uses TRBV20-1 with TRBJ2-1, with no clear D. CDR3: CSARPKSSGDEQFF. The CDR3 DNA is TGCAGTGCCCGTCCTAAGTCTAGTGGTGATGAGCAGTTCTTC.